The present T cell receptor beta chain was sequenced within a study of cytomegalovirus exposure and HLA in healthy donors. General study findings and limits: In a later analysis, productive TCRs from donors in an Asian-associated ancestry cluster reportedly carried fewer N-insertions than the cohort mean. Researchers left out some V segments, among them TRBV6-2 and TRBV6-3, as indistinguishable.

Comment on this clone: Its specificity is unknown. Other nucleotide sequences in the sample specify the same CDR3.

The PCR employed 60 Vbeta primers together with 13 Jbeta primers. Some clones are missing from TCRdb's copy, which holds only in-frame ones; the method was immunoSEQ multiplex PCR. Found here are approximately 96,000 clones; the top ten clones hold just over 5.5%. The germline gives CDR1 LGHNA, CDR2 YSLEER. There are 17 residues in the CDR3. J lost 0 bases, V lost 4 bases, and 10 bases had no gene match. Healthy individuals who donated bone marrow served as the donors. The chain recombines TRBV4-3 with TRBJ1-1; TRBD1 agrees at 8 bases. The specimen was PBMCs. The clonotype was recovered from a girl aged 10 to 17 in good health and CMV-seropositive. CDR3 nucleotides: TGCGCCAGCAGCCGTCAGGGGGCATCAGTCGTGAACACTGAAGCTTTCTTT. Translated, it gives CASSRQGASVVNTEAFF.